The rows below give T cell receptor beta chains drawn from one sample of a study of control samples from healthy donors and cancer patients. The table came from immunoSEQ multiplex PCR; TCRdb's copy has only in-frame clones and leaves some out. Of more than 85,000 clones in the sample, more than 75% are singletons; the top ten hold roughly 4%. The specimen was PBMCs. The origin of the receptors is a woman aged 55-70 years with lung cancer. CDR3s include the opening cysteine and the closing phenylalanine or tryptophan. The order of the fields is clone size, D gene, V gene, J gene, CDR3 protein, CDR3 DNA. A D gene is named only where the DNA matches it firmly. Only some rows state a clone size, as once, few, many or a class for expanded clones.

clone_size: few
d_call: TRBD2
v_call: TRBV7-3
j_call: TRBJ2-3
cdr3_aa: CASSLGTSGIRDTQYF
cdr3_nt: TGTGCCAGCAGCCTGGGGACTAGCGGGATTAGGGATACGCAGTATTTT

clone_size: NA
d_call: NA
v_call: TRBV19
j_call: TRBJ2-1
cdr3_aa: CASSIEEGLVSEQFF
cdr3_nt: TGTGCCAGTAGTATAGAAGAGGGTTTGGTGTCTGAGCAGTTCTTC

clone_size: NA
d_call: TRBD2
v_call: TRBV5-6
j_call: TRBJ2-1
cdr3_aa: CASSLGLREGIYNEQFF
cdr3_nt: TGTGCCAGCAGCTTGGGGTTGCGGGAGGGCATATACAATGAGCAGTTCTTC

clone_size: few
d_call: NA
v_call: TRBV11-3
j_call: TRBJ1-4
cdr3_aa: CASSFLEEEKLFF
cdr3_nt: TGTGCCAGCAGCTTTCTCGAGGAGGAAAAACTGTTTTTT

clone_size: NA
d_call: NA
v_call: TRBV15
j_call: TRBJ1-1
cdr3_aa: CATSSGQLGGNTEAFF
cdr3_nt: TGTGCCACCAGCAGTGGACAACTGGGGGGGAACACTGAAGCTTTCTTT

clone_size: NA
d_call: NA
v_call: TRBV7-3
j_call: TRBJ2-3
cdr3_aa: CASSPQGQGTDTQYF
cdr3_nt: TGTGCCAGCAGCCCACAGGGTCAGGGCACAGATACGCAGTATTTT

clone_size: NA
d_call: NA
v_call: TRBV19
j_call: TRBJ2-1
cdr3_aa: CASSTLGHRNEQFF
cdr3_nt: TGTGCCAGTAGCACCCTGGGGCACCGGAATGAGCAGTTCTTC

clone_size: many
d_call: NA
v_call: TRBV12-3/TRBV12-4
j_call: TRBJ1-1
cdr3_aa: CASRDGHEAFF
cdr3_nt: TGTGCCAGCAGGGACGGACATGAAGCTTTCTTT

clone_size: NA
d_call: NA
v_call: TRBV27
j_call: TRBJ2-1
cdr3_aa: CASSDSRDEQFF
cdr3_nt: TGTGCCAGCAGTGATAGTCGGGATGAGCAGTTCTTC

clone_size: NA
d_call: TRBD2
v_call: TRBV6-1
j_call: TRBJ2-5
cdr3_aa: CASSEGATSGRAQETQYF
cdr3_nt: TGTGCCAGCAGTGAAGGTGCGACTAGCGGGAGGGCCCAAGAGACCCAGTACTTC

clone_size: NA
d_call: TRBD2
v_call: TRBV27
j_call: TRBJ2-5
cdr3_aa: CASSPPGLAGETQYF
cdr3_nt: TGTGCCAGCAGTCCACCGGGACTAGCGGGAGAGACCCAGTACTTC

clone_size: NA
d_call: NA
v_call: TRBV18
j_call: TRBJ1-2
cdr3_aa: CASSPLQMDPYGYTF
cdr3_nt: TGTGCCAGCTCACCACTCCAGATGGACCCATATGGCTACACCTTC

clone_size: NA
d_call: NA
v_call: TRBV27
j_call: TRBJ2-1
cdr3_aa: CASSRVASSYNEQFF
cdr3_nt: TGTGCCAGCAGTCGAGTGGCAAGCTCCTACAATGAGCAGTTCTTC

clone_size: NA
d_call: TRBD1
v_call: TRBV5-1
j_call: TRBJ1-6
cdr3_aa: CASSLSGQVPSLMNSPLHF
cdr3_nt: TGCGCCAGCAGCTTGTCCGGACAGGTCCCCTCGCTAATGAATTCACCCCTCCACTTT

clone_size: NA
d_call: TRBD1
v_call: TRBV5-4
j_call: TRBJ1-2
cdr3_aa: CASSRTGELYGYTF
cdr3_nt: TGTGCCAGCAGCAGGACAGGGGAACTCTATGGCTACACCTTC

clone_size: NA
d_call: NA
v_call: TRBV28
j_call: TRBJ2-5
cdr3_aa: CASSSRQETQYF
cdr3_nt: TGTGCCAGCAGTTCCAGACAAGAGACCCAGTACTTC

clone_size: NA
d_call: TRBD1
v_call: TRBV12-3/TRBV12-4
j_call: TRBJ2-7
cdr3_aa: CASSPTGPEQYF
cdr3_nt: TGTGCCAGCAGCCCGACAGGGCCCGAGCAGTACTTC

clone_size: NA
d_call: TRBD1
v_call: TRBV12-3/TRBV12-4
j_call: TRBJ2-5
cdr3_aa: CASSTGVRETQYF
cdr3_nt: TGTGCCAGCAGTACAGGGGTCCGGGAGACCCAGTACTTC

clone_size: once
d_call: TRBD1
v_call: TRBV4-2
j_call: TRBJ1-2
cdr3_aa: CASSSRTGDGYGYTF
cdr3_nt: TGTGCCAGCAGCTCACGGACAGGGGACGGCTATGGCTACACCTTC

clone_size: NA
d_call: TRBD1
v_call: TRBV29-1
j_call: TRBJ2-3
cdr3_aa: CSVRQGLGTDTQYF
cdr3_nt: TGCAGCGTTCGACAGGGGCTGGGCACAGATACGCAGTATTTT

clone_size: NA
d_call: TRBD2
v_call: TRBV9
j_call: TRBJ2-5
cdr3_aa: CASSVGPSGGAETQYF
cdr3_nt: TGTGCCAGCAGCGTAGGTCCTAGCGGGGGGGCGGAGACCCAGTACTTC

clone_size: NA
d_call: TRBD1
v_call: TRBV5-6
j_call: TRBJ1-2
cdr3_aa: CASSSGTAHYGYTF
cdr3_nt: TGTGCCAGCAGCTCCGGGACAGCACACTATGGCTACACCTTC

clone_size: NA
d_call: NA
v_call: TRBV29-1
j_call: TRBJ1-1
cdr3_aa: CSVDGAGGTEAFF
cdr3_nt: TGCAGCGTTGATGGTGCCGGCGGCACTGAAGCTTTCTTT

clone_size: NA
d_call: NA
v_call: TRBV6-5
j_call: TRBJ2-7
cdr3_aa: CASSQDSSYEQYF
cdr3_nt: TGTGCCAGCAGTCAGGACAGTTCCTACGAGCAGTACTTC

clone_size: NA
d_call: TRBD2
v_call: TRBV18
j_call: TRBJ2-3
cdr3_aa: CASSPPYLRGGVTDTQYF
cdr3_nt: TGTGCCAGCTCACCACCGTATCTCCGCGGGGGGGTCACAGATACGCAGTATTTT

clone_size: NA
d_call: TRBD2
v_call: TRBV7-8
j_call: TRBJ2-1
cdr3_aa: CASSPARSGRGNEQFF
cdr3_nt: TGTGCCAGCAGCCCGGCGAGGAGCGGGAGGGGTAATGAGCAGTTCTTC

clone_size: NA
d_call: TRBD1
v_call: TRBV7-9
j_call: TRBJ1-6
cdr3_aa: CASSWGQGDNSPLHF
cdr3_nt: TGTGCCAGCAGCTGGGGACAGGGCGACAATTCACCCCTCCACTTT

clone_size: NA
d_call: TRBD2
v_call: TRBV6-4
j_call: TRBJ2-1
cdr3_aa: CASSDEREGRRNEQFF
cdr3_nt: TGTGCCAGCAGTGACGAGCGGGAGGGCCGGCGCAATGAGCAGTTCTTC

clone_size: NA
d_call: NA
v_call: TRBV18
j_call: TRBJ2-2
cdr3_aa: CASSAPLDSQTGELFF
cdr3_nt: TGTGCCAGCTCAGCTCCTCTCGACAGTCAGACCGGGGAGCTGTTTTTT

clone_size: NA
d_call: TRBD1
v_call: TRBV11-2
j_call: TRBJ1-2
cdr3_aa: CASSLDRQGWSYGYTF
cdr3_nt: TGTGCCAGCAGCTTAGACAGACAGGGTTGGAGCTATGGCTACACCTTC

clone_size: NA
d_call: NA
v_call: TRBV19
j_call: TRBJ1-3
cdr3_aa: CANLIGGDVTIYF
cdr3_nt: TGTGCCAACCTTATCGGGGGGGACGTTACCATATATTTT

clone_size: NA
d_call: NA
v_call: TRBV6-5
j_call: TRBJ1-1
cdr3_aa: CASIRGNTEAFF
cdr3_nt: TGTGCCAGCATTCGGGGGAACACTGAAGCTTTCTTT

clone_size: NA
d_call: NA
v_call: TRBV6-5
j_call: TRBJ1-3
cdr3_aa: CASNPGGSGNTIYF
cdr3_nt: TGTGCCAGCAATCCGGGGGGTTCTGGAAACACCATATATTTT

clone_size: NA
d_call: TRBD1
v_call: TRBV18
j_call: TRBJ2-7
cdr3_aa: CASSPGQGIGEQYF
cdr3_nt: TGTGCCAGCTCACCGGGACAGGGGATAGGTGAGCAGTACTTC

clone_size: NA
d_call: NA
v_call: TRBV10-3
j_call: TRBJ1-1
cdr3_aa: CAISPPGDEAFF
cdr3_nt: TGTGCCATCAGTCCGCCCGGGGATGAAGCTTTCTTT

clone_size: few
d_call: TRBD1
v_call: TRBV5-1
j_call: TRBJ1-4
cdr3_aa: CASSIGQGGNEKLFF
cdr3_nt: TGCGCCAGCTCCATTGGACAGGGGGGTAATGAAAAACTGTTTTTT

clone_size: NA
d_call: TRBD1
v_call: TRBV3-1/TRBV3-2
j_call: TRBJ1-1
cdr3_aa: CASSQVETGSAFF
cdr3_nt: TGTGCCAGCAGCCAAGTTGAGACAGGGTCAGCTTTCTTT

clone_size: NA
d_call: TRBD2
v_call: TRBV29-1
j_call: TRBJ2-7
cdr3_aa: CSVKLPGGGEQYF
cdr3_nt: TGCAGCGTTAAACTCCCCGGCGGGGGGGAGCAGTACTTC

clone_size: once
d_call: TRBD2
v_call: TRBV25-1
j_call: TRBJ2-1
cdr3_aa: CASLSSGTSSYNEQFF
cdr3_nt: TGTGCCAGCCTATCTAGCGGGACTAGCTCCTACAATGAGCAGTTCTTC

clone_size: NA
d_call: NA
v_call: TRBV2
j_call: TRBJ1-1
cdr3_aa: CASSRENTEAFF
cdr3_nt: TGTGCCAGCAGTAGAGAAAACACTGAAGCTTTCTTT

clone_size: few
d_call: TRBD2
v_call: TRBV2
j_call: TRBJ2-6
cdr3_aa: CASTEYGTSGRRTGANVLTF
cdr3_nt: TGTGCCAGCACCGAATATGGCACTAGCGGGAGAAGAACTGGGGCCAACGTCCTGACTTTC

clone_size: NA
d_call: TRBD2
v_call: TRBV9
j_call: TRBJ2-1
cdr3_aa: CASSGSGSAYNEQFF
cdr3_nt: TGTGCCAGCAGCGGGAGCGGGAGCGCTTACAATGAGCAGTTCTTC

clone_size: NA
d_call: NA
v_call: TRBV6-1
j_call: TRBJ1-2
cdr3_aa: CASSEGSLDYGYTF
cdr3_nt: TGTGCCAGCAGTGAAGGCAGCTTAGACTATGGCTACACCTTC

clone_size: NA
d_call: NA
v_call: TRBV19
j_call: TRBJ1-1
cdr3_aa: CASSINGEMNTEAFF
cdr3_nt: TGTGCCAGTAGTATCAACGGGGAGATGAACACTGAAGCTTTCTTT

clone_size: once
d_call: NA
v_call: TRBV6-2/TRBV6-3
j_call: TRBJ1-2
cdr3_aa: CASSYSGLVYGYTF
cdr3_nt: TGTGCCAGCAGTTACTCGGGGCTGGTCTATGGCTACACCTTC

clone_size: NA
d_call: TRBD1
v_call: TRBV12-3/TRBV12-4
j_call: TRBJ1-1
cdr3_aa: CASTRQGDTEAFF
cdr3_nt: TGTGCCAGCACCCGACAGGGTGACACTGAAGCTTTCTTT

clone_size: few
d_call: NA
v_call: TRBV4-3
j_call: TRBJ2-7
cdr3_aa: CASSQGISWRTEPTYEQYF
cdr3_nt: TGCGCCAGCAGCCAAGGAATTAGCTGGAGGACAGAACCTACCTACGAGCAGTACTTC

clone_size: NA
d_call: NA
v_call: TRBV5-1
j_call: TRBJ2-3
cdr3_aa: CASSLDEVSTDTQYF
cdr3_nt: TGCGCCAGCAGCTTGGACGAGGTTAGCACAGATACGCAGTATTTT

clone_size: once
d_call: TRBD2
v_call: TRBV7-9
j_call: TRBJ2-3
cdr3_aa: CASSLTGTSGALSTDTQYF
cdr3_nt: TGTGCCAGCAGCTTAACCGGGACTAGCGGGGCCTTATCCACAGATACGCAGTATTTT

clone_size: NA
d_call: NA
v_call: TRBV6-4
j_call: TRBJ2-1
cdr3_aa: CASSRISGNEQFF
cdr3_nt: TGTGCCAGCAGTCGAATTAGTGGGAATGAGCAGTTCTTC

clone_size: NA
d_call: NA
v_call: TRBV19
j_call: TRBJ1-2
cdr3_aa: CASSPLGQGGEGYTF
cdr3_nt: TGTGCCAGTAGCCCTCTTGGGCAGGGAGGGGAAGGCTACACCTTC

clone_size: NA
d_call: NA
v_call: TRBV12-3/TRBV12-4
j_call: TRBJ1-3
cdr3_aa: CASSLQGNTIYF
cdr3_nt: TGTGCCAGCAGTTTACAGGGGAACACCATATATTTT

clone_size: once
d_call: TRBD1
v_call: TRBV5-1
j_call: TRBJ2-2
cdr3_aa: CASSWDRETGELFF
cdr3_nt: TGCGCCAGCAGCTGGGACAGGGAGACCGGGGAGCTGTTTTTT